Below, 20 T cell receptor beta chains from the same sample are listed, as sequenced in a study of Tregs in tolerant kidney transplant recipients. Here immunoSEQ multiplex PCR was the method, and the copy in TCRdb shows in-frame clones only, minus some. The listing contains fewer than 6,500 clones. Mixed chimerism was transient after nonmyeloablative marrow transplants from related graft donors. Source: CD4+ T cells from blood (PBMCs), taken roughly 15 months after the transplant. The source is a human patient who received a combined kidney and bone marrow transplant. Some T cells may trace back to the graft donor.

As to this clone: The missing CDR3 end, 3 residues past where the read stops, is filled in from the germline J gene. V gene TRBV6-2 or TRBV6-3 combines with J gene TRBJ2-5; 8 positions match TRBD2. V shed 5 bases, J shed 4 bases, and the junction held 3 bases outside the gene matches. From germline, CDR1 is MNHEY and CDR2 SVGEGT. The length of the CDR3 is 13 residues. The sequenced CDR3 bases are TGTGCCAGCAGTCTCGGGAGGGGAGAGACC. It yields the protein CASSLGRGET. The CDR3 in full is CASSLGRGETQYF.

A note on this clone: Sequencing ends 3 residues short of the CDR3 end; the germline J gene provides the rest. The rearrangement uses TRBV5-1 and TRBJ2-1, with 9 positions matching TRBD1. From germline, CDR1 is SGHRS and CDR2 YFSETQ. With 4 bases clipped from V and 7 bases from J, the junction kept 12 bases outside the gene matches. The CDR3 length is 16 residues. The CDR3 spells CASSLSDRGNKNEQFF. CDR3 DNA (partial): TGCGCCAGCAGCCTTTCGGACAGGGGCAATAAGAATGAG.

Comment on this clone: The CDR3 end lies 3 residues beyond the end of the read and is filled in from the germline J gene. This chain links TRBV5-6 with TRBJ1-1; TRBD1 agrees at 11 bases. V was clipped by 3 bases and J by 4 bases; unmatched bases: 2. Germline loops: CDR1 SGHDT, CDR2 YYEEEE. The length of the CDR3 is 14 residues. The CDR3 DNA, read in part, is TGTGCCAGCAGCTGGGACAGGGGGGTCACTGAA. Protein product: CASSWDRGVTE. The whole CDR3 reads CASSWDRGVTEAFF.

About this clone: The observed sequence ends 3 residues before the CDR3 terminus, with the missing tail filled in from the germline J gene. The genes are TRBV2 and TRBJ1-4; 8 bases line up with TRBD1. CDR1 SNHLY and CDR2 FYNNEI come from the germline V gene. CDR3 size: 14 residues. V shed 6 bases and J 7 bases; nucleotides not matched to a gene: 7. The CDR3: CASRATGGGEKLFF. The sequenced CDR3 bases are TGTGCCAGCAGAGCCACAGGGGGAGGTGAAAAA.

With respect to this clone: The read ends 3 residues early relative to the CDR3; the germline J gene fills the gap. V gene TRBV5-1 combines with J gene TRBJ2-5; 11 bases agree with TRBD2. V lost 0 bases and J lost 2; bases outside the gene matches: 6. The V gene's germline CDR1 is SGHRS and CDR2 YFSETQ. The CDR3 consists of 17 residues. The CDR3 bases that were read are TGCGCCAGCAGCTTGGGGGCTAGCGGGGGGCGGCAAGAGACC. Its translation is CASSLGASGGRQET. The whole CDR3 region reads CASSLGASGGRQETQYF.

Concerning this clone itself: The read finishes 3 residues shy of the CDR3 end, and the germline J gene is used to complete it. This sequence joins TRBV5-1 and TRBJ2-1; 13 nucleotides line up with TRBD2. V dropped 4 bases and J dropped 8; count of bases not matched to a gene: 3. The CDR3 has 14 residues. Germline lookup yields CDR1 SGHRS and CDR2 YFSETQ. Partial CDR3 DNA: TGCGCCAGCAGCCCCGGACTAGCGGGAGATGAG. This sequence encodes CASSPGLAGDE. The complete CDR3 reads CASSPGLAGDEQFF.

The CDR3 protein is CSASSLERIRETQYF. The sequenced CDR3 bases are TGCAGTGCTAGTTCGTTAGAAAGAATTAGAGAGACC. This chain connects TRBV20-1 to TRBJ2-5, with D hard to call. The read ends 3 residues early relative to the CDR3; the germline J gene fills the gap. Germline loops: CDR1 DFQATT, CDR2 SNEGSKA (reference sequence). The CDR3 sequence is 15 residues long. V dropped 3 bases and J dropped 4 bases, with 18 bases sitting between them.

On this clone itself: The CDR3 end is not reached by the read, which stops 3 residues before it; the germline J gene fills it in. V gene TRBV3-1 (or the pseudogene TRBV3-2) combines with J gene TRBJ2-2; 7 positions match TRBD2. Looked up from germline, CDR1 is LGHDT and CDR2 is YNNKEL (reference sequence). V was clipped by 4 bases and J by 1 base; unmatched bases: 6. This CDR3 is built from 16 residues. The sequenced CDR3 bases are TGTGCCAGCAGCCCAGGTGGGGGGGGGAACACCGGGGAG. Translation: CASSPGGGGNTGE. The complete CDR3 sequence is CASSPGGGGNTGELFF.

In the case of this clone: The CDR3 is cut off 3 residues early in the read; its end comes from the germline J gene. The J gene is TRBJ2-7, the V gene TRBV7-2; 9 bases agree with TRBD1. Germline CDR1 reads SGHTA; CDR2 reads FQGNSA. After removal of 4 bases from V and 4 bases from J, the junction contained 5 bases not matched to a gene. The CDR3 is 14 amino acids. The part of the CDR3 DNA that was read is TGTGCCAGCAGCTACTACAGGGGGCAGTACGAG. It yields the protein CASSYYRGQYE. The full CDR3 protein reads CASSYYRGQYEQYF.

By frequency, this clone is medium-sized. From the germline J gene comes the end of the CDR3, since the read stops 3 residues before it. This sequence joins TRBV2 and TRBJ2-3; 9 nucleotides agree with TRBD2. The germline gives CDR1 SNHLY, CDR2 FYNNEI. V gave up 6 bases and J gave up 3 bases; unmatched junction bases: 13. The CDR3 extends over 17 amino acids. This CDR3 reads CASSPREGGRATDTQYF. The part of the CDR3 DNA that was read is TGTGCCAGCAGCCCAAGGGAAGGCGGGAGGGCTACAGATACG.

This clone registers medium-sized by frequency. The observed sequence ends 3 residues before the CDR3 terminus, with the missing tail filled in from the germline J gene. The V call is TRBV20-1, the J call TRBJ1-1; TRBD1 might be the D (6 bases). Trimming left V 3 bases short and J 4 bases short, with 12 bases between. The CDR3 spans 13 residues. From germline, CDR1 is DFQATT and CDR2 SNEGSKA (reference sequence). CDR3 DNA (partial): TGCAGTGCTAGTAACAGGGCGACCACTGAA. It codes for CSASNRATTE. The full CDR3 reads CSASNRATTEAFF.

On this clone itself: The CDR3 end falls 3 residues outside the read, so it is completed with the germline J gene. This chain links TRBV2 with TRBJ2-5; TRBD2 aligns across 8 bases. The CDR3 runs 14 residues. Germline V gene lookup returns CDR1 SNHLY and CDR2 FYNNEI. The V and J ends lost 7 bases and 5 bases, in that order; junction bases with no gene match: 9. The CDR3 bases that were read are TGTGCCAGCACCTCTGGCGGGGGGCGCGAGACC. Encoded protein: CASTSGGGRET. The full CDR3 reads CASTSGGGRETQYF.

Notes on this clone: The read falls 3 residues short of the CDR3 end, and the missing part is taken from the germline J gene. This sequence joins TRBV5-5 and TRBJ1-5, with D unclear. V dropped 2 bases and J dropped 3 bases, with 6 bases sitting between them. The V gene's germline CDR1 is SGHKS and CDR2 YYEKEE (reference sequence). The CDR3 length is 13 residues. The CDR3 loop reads CASSFRDNQPQHF. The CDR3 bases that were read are TGTGCCAGCAGCTTCAGAGACAATCAGCCC.

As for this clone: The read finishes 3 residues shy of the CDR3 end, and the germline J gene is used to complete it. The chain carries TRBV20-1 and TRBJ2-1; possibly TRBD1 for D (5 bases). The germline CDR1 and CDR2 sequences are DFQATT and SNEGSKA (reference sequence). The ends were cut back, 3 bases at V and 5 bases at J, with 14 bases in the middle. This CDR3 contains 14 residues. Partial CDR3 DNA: TGCAGTGCTAGTTTTGGGGCGGTTAACAATGAG. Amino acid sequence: CSASFGAVNNE. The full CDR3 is CSASFGAVNNEQFF.

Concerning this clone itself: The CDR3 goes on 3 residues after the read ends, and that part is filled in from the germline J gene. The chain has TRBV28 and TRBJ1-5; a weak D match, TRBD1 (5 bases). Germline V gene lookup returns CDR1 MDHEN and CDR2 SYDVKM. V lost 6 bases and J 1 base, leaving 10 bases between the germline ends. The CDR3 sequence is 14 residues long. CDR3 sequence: CASRWGGSNQPQHF. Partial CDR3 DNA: TGTGCCAGCAGGTGGGGGGGAAGCAATCAGCCC.

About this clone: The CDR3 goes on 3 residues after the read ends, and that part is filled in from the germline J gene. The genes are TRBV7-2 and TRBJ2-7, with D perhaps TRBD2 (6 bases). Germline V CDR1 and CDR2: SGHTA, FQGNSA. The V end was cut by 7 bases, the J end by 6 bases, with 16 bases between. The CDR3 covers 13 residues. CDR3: CASIPDGGREQYF. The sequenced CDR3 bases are TGTGCCAGCATCCCGGACGGGGGTCGCGAG.

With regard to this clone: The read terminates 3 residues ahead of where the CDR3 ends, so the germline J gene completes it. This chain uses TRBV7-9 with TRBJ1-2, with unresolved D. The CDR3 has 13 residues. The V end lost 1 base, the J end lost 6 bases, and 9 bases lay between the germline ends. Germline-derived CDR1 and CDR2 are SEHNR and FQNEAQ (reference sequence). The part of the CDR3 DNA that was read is TGTGCCAGCAGCTTAGAACAAGTCGATGGC. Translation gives CASSLEQVDG. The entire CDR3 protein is CASSLEQVDGYTF.

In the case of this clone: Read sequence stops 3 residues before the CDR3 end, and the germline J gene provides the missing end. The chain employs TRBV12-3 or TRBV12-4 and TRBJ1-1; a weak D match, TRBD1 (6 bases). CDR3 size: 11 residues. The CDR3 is CASKRTQGAFF. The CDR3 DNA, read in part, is TGTGCCAGCAAAAGGACTCAGGGG.

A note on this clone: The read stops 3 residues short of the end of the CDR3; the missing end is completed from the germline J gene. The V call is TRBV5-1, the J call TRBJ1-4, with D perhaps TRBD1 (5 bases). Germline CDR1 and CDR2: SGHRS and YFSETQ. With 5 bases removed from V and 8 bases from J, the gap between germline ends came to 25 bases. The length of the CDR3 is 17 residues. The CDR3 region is CASRRFGGVLEGEKLFF. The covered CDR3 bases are TGCGCCAGCAGACGTTTTGGGGGGGTTTTGGAAGGGGAAAAA.

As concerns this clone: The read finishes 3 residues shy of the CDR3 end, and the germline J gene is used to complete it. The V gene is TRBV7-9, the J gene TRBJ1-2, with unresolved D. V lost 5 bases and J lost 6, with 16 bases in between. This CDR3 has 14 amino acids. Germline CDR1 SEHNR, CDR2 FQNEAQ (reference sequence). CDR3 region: CASSPRGSWDGYTF. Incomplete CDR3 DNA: TGTGCCAGCAGCCCGCGGGGATCCTGGGATGGC.